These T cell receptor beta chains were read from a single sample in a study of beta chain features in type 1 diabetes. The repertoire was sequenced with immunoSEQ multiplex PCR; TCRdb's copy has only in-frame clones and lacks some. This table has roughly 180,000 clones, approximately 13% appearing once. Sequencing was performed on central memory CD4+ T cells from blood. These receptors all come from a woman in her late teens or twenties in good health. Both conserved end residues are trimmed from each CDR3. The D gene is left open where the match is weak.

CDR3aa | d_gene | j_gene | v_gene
ASSQQYRGSGNTIY | TRBD1 | TRBJ1-3 | TRBV27
SAGGLAGADEQY | TRBD2 | TRBJ2-7 | TRBV29-1
ASSQDWGQGYNEQF | . | TRBJ2-1 | TRBV4-3
SVDEGVDQF | . | TRBJ2-1 | TRBV29-1
ASSPAGGIGYT | . | TRBJ1-2 | TRBV5-5
ASSLDRGHPSNQPQH | TRBD1 | TRBJ1-5 | TRBV5-6
ASSPRGHEQF | TRBD1 | TRBJ2-1 | TRBV6-6
AWLLQGTTDTQY | TRBD1 | TRBJ2-3 | TRBV30
SVGLAVLTDTQY | TRBD2 | TRBJ2-3 | TRBV29-1
ATSRAGGNTQY | . | TRBJ2-3 | TRBV15
SVTSGRIYEQY | TRBD2 | TRBJ2-7 | TRBV29-1
ASRRTNSLGEQF | . | TRBJ2-1 | TRBV28
AIRPTGGNGYT | TRBD1 | TRBJ1-2 | TRBV28
ASSRQGIIEQY | . | TRBJ2-7 | TRBV6-5
ASSPGGMAEQF | . | TRBJ2-1 | TRBV9
ASSKREGYEQY | TRBD2 | TRBJ2-7 | TRBV6-5
ASSEGRGLIYEQY | TRBD1 | TRBJ2-7 | TRBV7-2
ASSVSGTGYNEQF | TRBD1 | TRBJ2-1 | TRBV25-1
SVPLTGWVSYNEQF | TRBD1 | TRBJ2-1 | TRBV29-1
ASSGTGTGELF | . | TRBJ2-2 | TRBV19
ASSSYRSPTYNEQF | . | TRBJ2-1 | TRBV7-2
ASSEGFSGNYNEQF | TRBD2 | TRBJ2-1 | TRBV6-1
ASSLSTETAQH | . | TRBJ1-5 | TRBV7-2